This is a list of T cell receptor beta chains from one sample in a study of PD-1 blockade in classical Hodgkin lymphoma. Libraries were prepared by immunoSEQ multiplex PCR; TCRdb keeps only in-frame clonotypes and omits some of them. The data show about 110,000 clones, about 89% seen once. The material sequenced was peripheral blood mononuclear cells (PBMCs), taken before the second cycle of nivolumab. These TCRs come from a human donor with classical Hodgkin lymphoma. CDR3s include the opening cysteine and the closing phenylalanine or tryptophan. Each record gives: clone size, V gene, D gene, CDR3 length, J gene, CDR3 protein, CDR3 DNA. A D gene is named only where the DNA matches it firmly. Rows give clone size only sometimes, using once, few, many, or a class for an expanded clone.

>NA|TRBV15|NA|14|TRBJ2-4
CATSRVVPKNIQYF
TGTGCCACCAGCAGAGTCGTCCCCAAAAACATTCAGTACTTC
>NA|TRBV4-1|TRBD2|16|TRBJ2-3
CASSLTGTSRSDTQYF
TGCGCCAGCAGCCTCACCGGGACTAGCAGGTCAGATACGCAGTATTTT
>NA|TRBV4-3|TRBD2|16|TRBJ2-1
CASSQDASGIYNEQFF
TGCGCCAGCAGCCAAGATGCTAGCGGAATTTACAATGAGCAGTTCTTC
>NA|TRBV18|NA|12|TRBJ1-1
CASSPLNTEAFF
TGTGCCAGCTCACCTCTGAACACTGAAGCTTTCTTT
>NA|TRBV2|TRBD2|19|TRBJ2-3
CASRGLGTSGTASTDTQYF
TGTGCCAGCAGAGGACTAGGGACTAGCGGGACCGCTAGCACAGATACGCAGTATTTT
>once|TRBV11-3|TRBD1|15|TRBJ2-3
CASSFTGASTDTQYF
TGTGCCAGCAGCTTTACAGGGGCTAGCACAGATACGCAGTATTTT
>NA|TRBV27|NA|13|TRBJ2-7
CASSHTGNYEQYF
TGTGCCAGCAGCCACACAGGGAACTACGAGCAGTACTTC
>NA|TRBV19|NA|15|TRBJ1-1
CASSTNRVQNTEAFF
TGTGCCAGTAGTACTAACAGGGTTCAGAACACTGAAGCTTTCTTT
>NA|TRBV2|NA|18|TRBJ2-7
CASSEDLPLPTYSYEQYF
TGTGCCAGCAGTGAAGATCTCCCCCTCCCTACCTACTCCTACGAGCAGTACTTC
>NA|TRBV5-6|NA|16|TRBJ2-7
CASSLLSFQGFYEQYF
TGTGCCAGCAGCTTGCTTTCTTTCCAGGGGTTCTACGAGCAGTACTTC
>NA|TRBV4-1|TRBD2|15|TRBJ2-7
CASSHPGLAYYKQYF
TGCGCCAGCAGCCACCCAGGACTAGCGTATTACAAGCAGTACTTC
>few|TRBV2|NA|16|TRBJ1-1
CASSAPTGRMNTEAFF
TGTGCCAGCAGTGCTCCGACAGGAAGAATGAACACTGAAGCTTTCTTT
>NA|TRBV6-6|NA|14|TRBJ1-4
CASSYSSGSEKLFF
TGTGCCAGCAGTTACTCGTCGGGTTCGGAAAAACTGTTTTTT
>NA|TRBV7-6|TRBD1|14|TRBJ2-7
CASTVGQGIYEQYF
TGTGCCAGCACCGTAGGACAGGGGATCTACGAGCAGTACTTC
>NA|TRBV6-4|NA|15|TRBJ2-1
CASRNRDTWDNEQFF
TGTGCCAGCAGGAACCGGGACACTTGGGACAATGAGCAGTTCTTC
>NA|TRBV18|NA|17|TRBJ1-5
CASSPRDGGRGNQPQHF
TGTGCCAGCTCACCCCGGGACGGGGGCCGAGGCAATCAGCCCCAGCATTTT
>few|TRBV19|TRBD1|15|TRBJ1-5
CATRTRDSRNQPQHF
TGTGCCACACGGACCAGGGACAGTCGAAATCAGCCCCAGCATTTT
>NA|TRBV15|NA|17|TRBJ1-1
CATSRVGWYDLNTEAFF
TGTGCCACCAGCAGAGTAGGGTGGTATGATTTGAACACTGAAGCTTTCTTT
>NA|TRBV5-1|NA|15|TRBJ1-5
CASSLGPDGAQPQHF
TGCGCCAGCAGCTTGGGGCCAGACGGTGCTCAGCCCCAGCATTTT
>NA|TRBV10-1|TRBD2|14|TRBJ2-5
CASSTRTSPETQYF
TGCGCCAGCAGTACCCGGACTAGCCCCGAGACCCAGTACTTC
>NA|TRBV19|NA|17|TRBJ2-1
CASSTPRGATSYNEQFF
TGTGCCAGTAGTACCCCTCGGGGGGCGACTTCGTACAATGAGCAGTTCTTC
>NA|TRBV7-9|TRBD1|15|TRBJ1-1
CASSLGGQTGGPAFF
TGTGCCAGCAGCTTAGGCGGCCAGACAGGGGGCCCAGCTTTCTTT
>NA|TRBV19|TRBD1|15|TRBJ2-7
CASTSTGTGGYEQYF
TGTGCCAGTACCTCTACCGGGACAGGGGGCTACGAGCAGTACTTC
>NA|TRBV5-4|NA|13|TRBJ2-7
CASSSPGGYEQYF
TGTGCCAGCAGCTCCCCCGGAGGGTACGAGCAGTACTTC
>NA|TRBV2|NA|17|TRBJ2-1
CASVRGRAAESYNEQFF
TGTGCCAGCGTGAGGGGGAGGGCCGCGGAGTCCTACAATGAGCAGTTCTTC
>NA|TRBV2|NA|13|TRBJ1-4
CASSLALREKLFF
TGTGCCAGCAGTCTGGCTCTTAGGGAAAAACTGTTTTTT
>NA|TRBV27|NA|13|TRBJ2-1
CASSFRPYNEQFF
TGTGCCAGCAGTTTCCGGCCCTACAATGAGCAGTTCTTC
>NA|TRBV14|NA|13|TRBJ1-1
CASSVTDNTEAFF
TGTGCCAGCAGCGTCACGGACAACACTGAAGCTTTCTTT
>NA|TRBV18|NA|16|TRBJ1-4
CASSPLQIRGNEKLFF
TGTGCCAGCTCACCGCTCCAGATTCGCGGGAATGAAAAACTGTTTTTT
>NA|TRBV7-9|NA|15|TRBJ2-6
CASSSGPRGANVLTF
TGTGCCAGCAGCTCAGGTCCCAGGGGGGCCAACGTCCTGACTTTC
>NA|TRBV4-1|NA|15|TRBJ1-1
CASSQVFARNTEAFF
TGCGCCAGCAGCCAAGTTTTTGCGAGGAACACTGAAGCTTTCTTT
>NA|TRBV5-4|TRBD2|14|TRBJ2-1
CASSLTSGNNEQFF
TGTGCCAGCAGCCTGACTAGCGGGAACAATGAGCAGTTCTTC
>NA|TRBV4-3|TRBD2|18|TRBJ2-7
CASSQWVGLAGDPYEQYF
TGCGCCAGCAGCCAATGGGTGGGACTAGCGGGGGACCCCTACGAGCAGTACTTC
>few|TRBV6-5|NA|13|TRBJ1-1
CASSRDPNTEAFF
TGTGCCAGCAGTCGTGACCCAAACACTGAAGCTTTCTTT
>once|TRBV2|NA|17|TRBJ1-1
CASTGEAGGTGDTEAFF
TGTGCCAGCACCGGGGAGGCCGGGGGGACGGGGGACACTGAAGCTTTCTTT
>NA|TRBV21-1|NA|16|TRBJ2-7
CASRTHLAHVLDEQYF
TGTGCCAGCAGGACACATTTAGCACACGTGTTAGACGAGCAGTACTTC
>NA|TRBV4-3|TRBD1|20|TRBJ2-3
CASSQDVFGQGRTSTDTQYF
TGCGCCAGCAGCCAAGATGTCTTTGGACAGGGGAGGACTAGCACAGATACGCAGTATTTT
>NA|TRBV5-4|NA|12|TRBJ1-1
CASMAGNTEAFF
TGTGCCAGCATGGCGGGGAACACTGAAGCTTTCTTT
>NA|TRBV11-3|NA|15|TRBJ2-1
CASSAGSRGGNEQFF
TGTGCCAGCAGCGCCGGGAGCAGGGGAGGAAATGAGCAGTTCTTC
>NA|TRBV5-6|TRBD2|14|TRBJ2-5
CASSLIAGVETQYF
TGTGCCAGCAGCTTAATAGCGGGAGTGGAGACCCAGTACTTC
>NA|TRBV2|NA|13|TRBJ2-7
CASESEGMGEQYF
TGTGCCAGCGAGTCGGAGGGTATGGGCGAGCAGTACTTC
>NA|TRBV6-1|NA|13|TRBJ1-2
CASRSGQYYGYTF
TGTGCCAGCAGATCAGGACAGTACTATGGCTACACCTTC
>NA|TRBV6-6|NA|16|TRBJ2-1
CASSYSTGSNYNEQFF
TGTGCCAGCAGTTACTCTACCGGGAGTAACTACAATGAGCAGTTCTTC
>few|TRBV5-4|TRBD1|12|TRBJ1-1
CASTGQGTEAFF
TGTGCCAGCACTGGACAGGGGACTGAAGCTTTCTTT
>NA|TRBV15|TRBD2|15|TRBJ2-1
CATSREIGGGNEQFF
TGTGCCACCAGCAGAGAGATTGGCGGGGGAAATGAGCAGTTCTTC
>NA|TRBV6-5|NA|14|TRBJ1-5
CASSLPGRNQPQHF
TGTGCCAGCAGTTTACCGGGACGAAATCAGCCCCAGCATTTT
>NA|TRBV29-1|TRBD1|14|TRBJ1-2
CSVLATGTNYGYTF
TGCAGCGTATTAGCGACAGGGACAAACTATGGCTACACCTTC
>many|TRBV7-9|NA|11|TRBJ1-2
CASTLGGGYTF
TGTGCCAGCACCCTCGGAGGGGGCTACACCTTC
>NA|TRBV6-1|TRBD1|16|TRBJ1-2
CASSEEMTGTGGRYTF
TGTGCCAGCAGTGAAGAAATGACCGGGACAGGGGGCCGCTACACCTTC